This TCR beta chain was identified in a study of shared clonotypes between healthy human individuals. Adult Caucasians living in Nashville, Tennessee made up all of the donors. For this clone: Its specificity is unknown.

Replicate sorted-subset PCRs were loaded with around 0.2 ug DNA, 30,000 to 35,000 T cell genomes. The method was immunoSEQ multiplex PCR; TCRdb's version includes in-frame clones alone and lacks a portion of them. The repertoire holds about 1 million clones, with under 80% as singletons. Study-level findings and limits: Generation probabilities were higher for clonotypes shared across all four sorted-subset donors than for unshared ones. Sharing of clonotypes among donors was expected to vary with sequencing depth.

This receptor was obtained from a man between 18 and 35 years old in good health. The sample taken for sequencing was memory CD4+ T cells sorted from blood. Subset here: CD45RA-negative fraction.

This chain's CDR3 is CASRATGRGANVLTF. Here the CDR3 DNA reads TGTGCCAGCAGGGCAACAGGGAGAGGGGCCAACGTCCTGACTTTC. The chain employs TRBV6-1 and TRBJ2-6, with D possibly TRBD1 on 6 matching bases. The length of the CDR3 is 15 residues. The V end was cut by 6 bases, the J end by 4 bases, with 13 bases between. CDR1 is MNHNS, CDR2 SASEGT, per germline.